This T cell receptor beta chain was identified in a study of blood T cell repertoires in COVID-19. Study overall: Samples of COVID-19 (acute and convalescent) were obtained from the United States, Italy and Spain.

This clone was recorded only once. The Seattle patients joined while their infection was active and were tracked longitudinally afterward. Germline V gene data show CDR1 as GTSNPN and CDR2 as SVGIG (reference sequence). J gave up 8 bases and V 3 bases, and 8 bases lay outside the gene matches. The CDR3 runs to 14 residues. In the authors' methods: Using reference gene primer amplification, nucleated cell counts were estimated. Here immunoSEQ multiplex PCR was the method, and the copy in TCRdb shows in-frame clones only, minus some. V and J calls and clone size follow that table, whereas D and trimming were derived from the DNA. The data hold some 240,000 clones, with roughly four fifths observed a single time.

The TCR originated in a woman aged 80 or over with COVID-19, enrolled during active disease. The J gene is TRBJ1-4, the V gene TRBV30; the match to TRBD1 covers 8 bases. Material: peripheral blood. CDR3 sequence (DNA): TGTGCCTGGAGCTTTGACAGGGGAGGAGAAAAACTGTTTTTT. It yields the protein CAWSFDRGGEKLFF.